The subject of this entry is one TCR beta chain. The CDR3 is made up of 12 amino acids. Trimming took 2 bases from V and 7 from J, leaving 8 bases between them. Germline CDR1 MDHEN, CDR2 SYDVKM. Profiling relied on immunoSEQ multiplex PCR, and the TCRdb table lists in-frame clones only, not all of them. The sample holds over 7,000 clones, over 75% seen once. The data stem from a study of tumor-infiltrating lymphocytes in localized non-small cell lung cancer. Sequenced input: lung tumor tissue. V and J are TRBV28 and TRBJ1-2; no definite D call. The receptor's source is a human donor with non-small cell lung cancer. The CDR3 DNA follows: TGTGCCAGCAGTTTAAGTGGGTTTGGCTACACCTTC. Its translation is CASSLSGFGYTF.